A single count supports the clone carrying this T cell receptor beta chain. Its specificity is not known. The trim removed 3 bases at V and 3 bases at J, leaving 5 bases unmatched. Germline values: CDR1 KGHSY, CDR2 FQNENV. The CDR3 contains 14 residues. These data originate in a study of shared clonotypes between healthy human individuals. The overall study: The donor group consisted of two women and three men, aged 18 to 49. Findings of the study overall: Non-shared clonotypes showed lower generation probabilities than clonotypes common to all four donors. Clonotype sharing across four donors was observed for approximately 5% of naive CD4 clonotypes.

Profiled with immunoSEQ multiplex PCR; TCRdb holds only in-frame clones, not every one. Of around 600,000 clones listed, 85% to 95% are singletons. Positively selected for CCR7, the CD45RO-negative cells used as naive CD8 cells excluded terminally differentiated effector memory CD45RA+ cells. This TCR came from a woman in her 30s in good health. Sequencing was performed on naive CD8+ T cells sorted from blood. This chain joins TRBV16 and TRBJ2-7; the match to TRBD1 covers 7 bases. Here the CDR3 reads CASSHGTDGYEQYF. For the CDR3, the DNA is TGTGCCAGCAGCCATGGGACAGACGGCTACGAGCAGTACTTC.